This TCR beta chain was identified during a study of CD8 T cells in Susac syndrome. On this clonotype: Antigen: not known.

RNA, at about 0.45 to 1 ug, was reverse transcribed with random hexamers. Amplification of TCR beta CDR3 used immunoSEQ multiplex PCR across 54 Vbeta and 13 Jbeta. Via MiXCR, TCRdb re-called the immunoSEQ multiplex PCR reads, giving one row per CDR3 protein. The repertoire consists of a few hundred thousand distinct CDR3 sequences, with 95% occurring once and the leading ten covering 0.085% to 0.095%. Trimming removed 2 bases from V and 4 bases from J; junction bases left unmatched: 7. Germline loops: CDR1 MDHEN, CDR2 SYDVKM. CDR3 length: 15 residues. Study conclusions and caveats: As acknowledged by the study, its TCR sequencing and HLA analysis included a relatively small number of individuals.

TCR beta sequences were obtained from blood CD8+ and CD4+ T cells. The sequenced sample consisted of CD4+ T cells from PBMCs. V usage is TRBV28 and J usage is TRBJ1-2, with 7 nucleotides matching TRBD1. The receptor comes from a human donor with multiple sclerosis. The CDR3 loop reads CASSLPRGGPYGYTF. The CDR3 DNA reads as TGTGCCAGCAGTTTACCACGAGGGGGCCCCTATGGCTACACCTTC.